These 24 T cell receptor beta chains came from one sample sequenced in a study of blood T cell repertoires in COVID-19. Produced via immunoSEQ multiplex PCR; TCRdb's table is partial and in-frame only. The sample has fewer than 200,000 clones, 70% to 90% seen once. The sequenced sample consisted of peripheral blood. The receptors shown here come from a man aged 50-59 years with active or convalescent COVID-19.

This sequence joins TRBV5-1 and TRBJ1-1, with 10 bases that match TRBD1. Trimming at V came to 4 bases and at J to 4 bases, leaving 7 bases not matched to a gene. The CDR3 runs 15 residues. Germline-derived CDR1 and CDR2 are SGHRS and YFSETQ. This CDR3 is CASSAGDRGVTEAFF. The CDR3 nucleotides are TGCGCCAGCAGCGCTGGGGACAGGGGAGTCACTGAAGCTTTCTTT.

The gene calls are TRBV6-5 and TRBJ1-5, with D unclear. The V and J ends lost 5 bases and 4 bases respectively, with 9 bases between them. The CDR3 runs 13 residues. Germline V CDR1 and CDR2: MNHEY, SVGAGI. In DNA, the CDR3 is TGTGCCAGCAGTCAGGATTATAATCAGCCCCAGCATTTT. Amino acid sequence: CASSQDYNQPQHF.

This clone was observed a few times. The J gene is TRBJ2-7, the V gene TRBV4-2, with D maybe TRBD1 (6 bases). V lost 4 bases, J lost 2 bases, and 12 bases lay in between. This CDR3 is 14 amino acids long. The germline V gene has CDR1 LGHNA and CDR2 YNFKEQ. The CDR3 loop is CASSPIGTPYEQYF. The CDR3 DNA reads as TGTGCCAGCAGCCCCATAGGGACACCCTACGAGCAGTACTTC.

The V call is TRBV7-2, the J call TRBJ1-5; 7 nucleotides line up with TRBD1. Unmatched junction bases numbered 0, after V lost 6 bases and J lost 1 base. Germline CDR1 reads SGHTA; CDR2 reads FQGNSA. The CDR3 contains 13 residues. CDR3 in amino acids: CASRQGSNQPQHF. CDR3 in DNA: TGTGCCAGCAGACAGGGGAGCAATCAGCCCCAGCATTTT. Full variable domain (rest looked up from reference TRBV7-2 and TRBJ1-5): GAGVSQSPSNKVTEKGKDVELRCDPISGHTALYWYRQSLGQGLEFLIYFQGNSAPDKSGLPSDRFSAERTGGSVSTLTIQRTQQEDSAVYLCASRQGSNQPQHFGDGTRLSIL.

This clone was counted once. The chain employs TRBV5-6 and TRBJ1-5; D not resolved. Germline V gene sequence: CDR1 SGHDT, CDR2 YYEEEE. The CDR3 length is 13 residues. Deletions cut 1 base from V and 4 bases from J, with 6 bases between. The CDR3 reads CASSLSQNQPQHF. CDR3 sequence (DNA): TGTGCCAGCAGCTTGTCACAGAATCAGCCCCAGCATTTT. The full variable domain, completed using reference TRBV5-6 and TRBJ1-5, is DAGVTQSPTHLIKTRGQQVTLRCSPKSGHDTVSWYQQALGQGPQFIFQYYEEEERQRGNFPDRFSGHQFPNYSSELNVNALLLGDSALYLCASSLSQNQPQHFGDGTRLSIL.

The count of this clone is one. Other DNA sequences in the same sample also yield this CDR3. The chain's CDR3 is CASSIKGKNTEAFF. The CDR3 bases are TGTGCCAGTAGTATAAAGGGGAAGAACACTGAAGCTTTCTTT. The gene calls are TRBV19 and TRBJ1-1; TRBD1 is a possible D gene (5 bases). The CDR3 has 14 amino acids. Trimming cost V 2 bases and J 1 base, with 8 bases left between them. Germline values: CDR1 LNHDA, CDR2 SQIVND (reference sequence).

The V gene is TRBV7-2, the J gene TRBJ2-1, with a possible D match to TRBD1 (6 bases). The CDR3 loop spans 13 amino acids. Germline V CDR1 and CDR2: SGHTA, FQGNSA. The ends were cut back, 5 bases at V and 8 bases at J, with 13 bases in the middle. Here the CDR3 reads CASSLDRIDEQFF. The CDR3, as DNA: TGTGCCAGCAGCCTTGACAGGATCGATGAGCAGTTCTTC.

The rearrangement links TRBV30 to TRBJ1-1, with TRBD1 matching 7 bases. The CDR3 contains 13 residues. The trim removed 5 bases at V and 3 bases at J, leaving 6 bases unmatched. Germline V gene sequence: CDR1 GTSNPN, CDR2 SVGIG (reference sequence). Here the CDR3 DNA reads TGTGCCTGGCGAAACGACAGGGACACTGAAGCTTTCTTT. Translation gives CAWRNDRDTEAFF.

This chain connects TRBV4-1 to TRBJ2-4; 8 bases are a match to TRBD1. The CDR3 spans 22 residues. Germline V gives CDR1 MGHRA, CDR2 YSYEKL. J was trimmed by 0 bases and V by 1 base; bases with no gene match: 20. The chain's CDR3 is CASSQVPDRASLCREAKNIQYF. The CDR3 region has the DNA TGCGCCAGCAGCCAAGTACCGGACAGGGCGTCGCTGTGTCGGGAAGCCAAAAACATTCAGTACTTC.

The chain is built from TRBV28 and TRBJ2-2; TRBD1 aligns across 9 bases. Per the germline V gene, CDR1 is MDHEN and CDR2 is SYDVKM. CDR3 length: 14 amino acids. V was clipped by 9 bases and J by 6 bases; unmatched bases: 8. CDR3 nucleotides: TGTGCCAGTGTGGGACAGGGAGCCTCCGGGGAGCTGTTTTTT. Its protein is CASVGQGASGELFF.

The chain has TRBV7-7 and TRBJ2-5, with 8 bases identical to TRBD1. Germline CDR1 reads SSHAT; CDR2 reads FNYEAQ (reference sequence). The CDR3 extends over 13 amino acids. Trimming at V came to 5 bases and at J to 5 bases, leaving 4 bases not matched to a gene. The DNA for the CDR3 is TGTGCCAGCAGCAGACAGGGGAGGGAGACCCAGTACTTC. Translated: CASSRQGRETQYF.

V usage is TRBV12-3 or TRBV12-4 and J usage is TRBJ1-1, with D hard to call. V lost 2 bases and J 8 bases, leaving 9 bases between the germline ends. The CDR3 length is 12 residues. The CDR3 region is CASSLLQPEAFF. Here the CDR3 DNA reads TGTGCCAGCAGTTTACTACAGCCGGAAGCTTTCTTT.

CDR3 in DNA: TGTGCCAGCAGAGAGACAGGGTCCTTAACCGGGGAGCTGTTTTTT. Protein sequence: CASRETGSLTGELFF. V usage is TRBV3-1 (or the pseudogene TRBV3-2) and J usage is TRBJ2-2; 7 bases are a match to TRBD1. V dropped 6 bases and J dropped 5; count of bases not matched to a gene: 9. Per germline, CDR1 LGHDT and CDR2 YNNKEL (reference sequence). The CDR3 spans 15 residues.

The CDR3 DNA is TGTGCCAGCAGTGCTCAGGGATTGACTGAAGCTTTCTTT. Its translation is CASSAQGLTEAFF. This rearrangement joins TRBV2 to TRBJ1-1; perhaps TRBD1 as D (5 bases). The V end was cut by 4 bases, the J end by 5 bases, with 11 bases between. The CDR3 spans 13 residues. CDR1 and CDR2 (germline): SNHLY, FYNNEI. The full variable domain, its missing parts supplied by reference TRBV2 and TRBJ1-1, is EPEVTQTPSHQVTQMGQEVILRCVPISNHLYFYWYRQILGQKVEFLVSFYNNEISEKSEIFDDQFSVERPDGSNFTLKIRSTKLEDSAMYFCASSAQGLTEAFFGQGTRLTVV.

The rearrangement links TRBV10-3 to TRBJ1-4, with unresolved D. The CDR3 sequence is 14 residues long. Germline CDR1 reads ENHRY; CDR2 reads SYGVKD. V was pared by 0 bases and J by 7 bases, with 9 bases between. The CDR3 DNA follows: TGTGCCATCAGTGAGTCGAGAGGAATTGAAAAACTGTTTTTT. This codes for CAISESRGIEKLFF.

In this sample, this clone turned up a few times. V and J are TRBV20-1 and TRBJ1-1, with a weak D call TRBD1 (5 bases). The V and J ends lost 5 bases and 5 bases respectively, with 9 bases between them. Per germline, CDR1 DFQATT and CDR2 SNEGSKA (reference sequence). The CDR3 runs 11 residues. CDR3 nucleotide sequence: TGCAGTGCTTCCAGGGAAACTGAAGCTTTCTTT. Protein: CSASRETEAFF.

The chain combines TRBV19 with TRBJ1-3; 7 bases map to TRBD1. In germline, CDR1 is LNHDA, CDR2 SQIVND (reference sequence). This CDR3 has 14 amino acids. V shed 6 bases, J shed 3 bases, and the junction held 5 bases outside the gene matches. The CDR3 sequence is CASSPRQGGNTIYF. In DNA, the CDR3 is TGTGCCAGTAGCCCACGACAGGGTGGAAACACCATATATTTT.

As for this clone: Other DNA sequences in the sample encode the same CDR3. J is TRBJ1-1 and V is TRBV9, with TRBD1 as a possible D gene (5 bases). Trimming pared 0 bases from V and 0 bases from J, leaving 6 bases between. CDR3 size: 14 residues. Germline assignment: CDR1 SGDLS and CDR2 YYNGEE. CDR3 DNA sequence: TGTGCCAGCAGCGTAGGACAGATGAACACTGAAGCTTTCTTT. Its protein is CASSVGQMNTEAFF.

The V call is TRBV6-6, the J call TRBJ2-2; 12 bases are a match to TRBD1. V dropped 5 bases and J dropped 6; count of bases not matched to a gene: 22. This CDR3 has 21 residues. Germline V CDR1 and CDR2: MNHNY, SVGAGI (reference sequence). CDR3 region: CASSPPRFRDRGQGVAGELFF. The CDR3 coding sequence is TGTGCCAGCAGTCCCCCCCGTTTTAGGGACAGGGGGCAGGGGGTCGCCGGGGAGCTGTTTTTT.

Comments on this clone: This sample includes further DNA sequences coding for the same CDR3. The CDR3 sequence: CASSRGQGYEQYF. The CDR3, as DNA: TGCGCCAGCAGCCGGGGACAGGGCTACGAGCAGTACTTC. This rearrangement joins TRBV5-1 to TRBJ2-7, with 9 bases identical to TRBD1. J gave up 3 bases and V 4 bases, and 2 bases lay outside the gene matches. Per the germline V gene, CDR1 is SGHRS and CDR2 is YFSETQ. The CDR3 contains 13 residues.

The gene calls are TRBV9 and TRBJ1-2; D is undetermined. The germline V and J ends were trimmed by 0 bases and 3 bases, with 6 bases remaining between them. Germline V CDR1 and CDR2: SGDLS, YYNGEE. The CDR3 has 13 amino acids. The CDR3 DNA follows: TGTGCCAGCAGCGTAGATCCTGACTATGGCTACACCTTC. Translated, it gives CASSVDPDYGYTF.

The chain couples TRBV27 to TRBJ2-5; a possible D gene is TRBD1 (6 bases). V was pared by 5 bases and J by 9 bases, with 25 bases between. The CDR3 consists of 16 residues. Germline-derived CDR1 and CDR2 are MNHEY and SMNVEV (reference sequence). This chain's CDR3 is CASSPPGTHFLGAQYF. CDR3 DNA sequence: TGTGCCAGCAGTCCCCCCGGGACACATTTTCTTGGGGCCCAGTACTTC.

In DNA, the CDR3 is TGTGCCAGCAGGCCGGGACTGGGAGAGCAGTACTTC. Its protein product is CASRPGLGEQYF. This chain uses TRBV2 with TRBJ2-7, with TRBD2 as a possible D gene (6 bases). Germline CDR1 reads SNHLY; CDR2 reads FYNNEI. V was trimmed by 6 bases and J by 7 bases, leaving 13 bases between them. This CDR3 spans 12 amino acids. Supplemented by reference TRBV2 and TRBJ2-7, the full variable domain reads EPEVTQTPSHQVTQMGQEVILRCVPISNHLYFYWYRQILGQKVEFLVSFYNNEISEKSEIFDDQFSVERPDGSNFTLKIRSTKLEDSAMYFCASRPGLGEQYFGPGTRLTVT.

The V gene is TRBV2, the J gene TRBJ2-7; TRBD1 is a possible D gene (5 bases). CDR1 and CDR2 (germline): SNHLY, FYNNEI. V was cut by 5 bases and J by 3 bases, with 17 bases left in between. CDR3 length: 15 residues. The CDR3 sequence: CASSTDSSPLYEQYF. The CDR3 DNA follows: TGTGCCAGCAGTACTGACAGCTCCCCACTCTACGAGCAGTACTTC.